This TCR beta chain was profiled in a study of T-cell reconstitution after alpha-beta-depleted transplantation in children. Unique molecular identifiers were incorporated during preparation of the TCRbeta library. TCRdb fed the PCR reads into MiXCR, producing one record per CDR3 protein. The data show a few hundred thousand distinct CDR3 sequences, roughly 20% seen once. Germline CDR1 and CDR2: SQVTM and ANQGSEA. V lost 4 bases to trimming and J lost 4 bases, with 8 bases between them. The CDR3 totals 12 residues. The sequence came from a human donor who donated a stem cell graft to a child with acute myeloid leukemia. The chain uses TRBV29-1 and TRBJ2-4; no reliable D call. Sequencing was performed on PBMCs from the stem cell graft donor, taken from the stem cell graft. The CDR3 protein is CSVAQPKNIQYF. DNA for the CDR3: TGCAGCGTTGCCCAGCCTAAAAACATTCAGTACTTC.